This entry lists 31 T cell receptor beta chains sequenced from one sample in a study of OX40 agonist ivuxolimab in advanced cancers. Sequenced by immunoSEQ multiplex PCR; TCRdb stores in-frame clones only, minus some. The sample yields 45,000 to 50,000 clones, less than 90% seen once. The sequencing used CD4+ or CD8+ T cells sorted from blood, collected in a trial of the OX40 agonist ivuxolimab. Receptors originate from an adult with an advanced solid tumor such as melanoma, head and neck, liver or kidney cancer.

The J gene is TRBJ2-1, the V gene TRBV6-1, with 8 nucleotides matching TRBD2. Germline trimming cut 0 bases from V and 7 bases from J; bases unmatched to any gene: 8. CDR1 and CDR2 from the germline V gene are MNHNS and SASEGT. The CDR3 has 16 residues. The CDR3 sequence is CASSEAGRGESNEQFF. The CDR3 nucleotides are TGTGCCAGCAGTGAAGCCGGGAGGGGTGAAAGTAATGAGCAGTTCTTC.

The rearrangement uses TRBV7-9 and TRBJ2-3; D might be TRBD1 (6 bases). V was clipped by 3 bases and J by 4 bases, with 17 bases between them. Germline values: CDR1 SEHNR, CDR2 FQNEAQ (reference sequence). The CDR3 totals 16 residues. The CDR3 loop is CASSFLQGYRADTQYF. The CDR3 DNA follows: TGTGCCAGCAGCTTTCTACAGGGATATCGCGCAGATACGCAGTATTTT.

The rearrangement joins TRBV18 to TRBJ2-3; TRBD1 or TRBD2 may be the D gene (6 bases each). The germline V gene has CDR1 KGHSH and CDR2 LQKENI. This CDR3 comprises 14 residues. Trimming left V 3 bases short and J 6 bases short, with 13 bases between. CDR3 DNA sequence: TGTGCCAGCTCACCGGAGGGGGAATCGGATACGCAGTATTTT. This codes for CASSPEGESDTQYF.

The V call is TRBV5-1, the J call TRBJ2-3; D perhaps matches TRBD2 (5 bases). V lost 1 base and J lost 6, with 15 bases in between. CDR1 and CDR2 (germline): SGHRS, YFSETQ. This CDR3 region has 15 residues. The CDR3 region is CASSLSGVRGDTQYF. As DNA, the CDR3 is TGCGCCAGCAGCTTGTCGGGCGTGCGAGGGGATACGCAGTATTTT.

The CDR3 here is CASSWDGNSPLHF. CDR3 coding DNA: TGTGCCAGCAGTTGGGACGGGAATTCACCCCTCCACTTT. The chain uses TRBV28 and TRBJ1-6; D may be TRBD1 (5 bases). CDR1 and CDR2 (germline): MDHEN, SYDVKM. V was cut by 4 bases and J by 7 bases, with 8 bases left in between. CDR3 size: 13 residues.

The chain links TRBV28 to TRBJ2-3, with 8 positions matching TRBD1. The CDR3 spans 15 residues. CDR1 MDHEN and CDR2 SYDVKM come from the germline V gene. J gave up 4 bases and V 6 bases, and 9 bases lay outside the gene matches. The CDR3 DNA reads as TGTGCCAGCAGCTCCACCCTGGACAGGGCAGATACGCAGTATTTT. Residues: CASSSTLDRADTQYF.

The chain combines TRBV5-6 with TRBJ1-3; 10 nucleotides align to TRBD1. This CDR3 is built from 15 residues. Germline loops: CDR1 SGHDT, CDR2 YYEEEE. Unmatched junction bases numbered 7, after V lost 5 bases and J lost 5 bases. CDR3 sequence: CASSPGTGDRNTIYF. The CDR3 DNA sequence: TGTGCCAGCAGTCCTGGGACAGGGGATAGAAACACCATATATTTT.

The chain links TRBV2 to TRBJ1-5; 7 bases are a match to TRBD1. The CDR3 is 13 residues long. J was trimmed by 6 bases and V by 5 bases; bases with no gene match: 4. In germline, CDR1 is SNHLY, CDR2 FYNNEI. CDR3 sequence reads: CASSTGEGQPQHF. As DNA, the CDR3 is TGTGCCAGCAGTACAGGGGAAGGTCAGCCCCAGCATTTT.

The rearrangement uses TRBV29-1 and TRBJ1-5; 9 nucleotides line up with TRBD1. V shed 6 bases and J 3 bases; nucleotides not matched to a gene: 9. In germline, CDR1 is SQVTM, CDR2 ANQGSEA. This CDR3 region has 15 residues. The CDR3 sequence: CSVRHGTGINQPQHF. CDR3 nucleotides: TGCAGCGTACGCCACGGGACAGGGATCAATCAGCCCCAGCATTTT.

The V call is TRBV11-2, the J call TRBJ2-7, with D maybe TRBD2 (5 bases). V dropped 5 bases and J dropped 3 bases, with 5 bases sitting between them. CDR3 length: 11 residues. Germline CDR1 SGHAT, CDR2 FQNNGV. The CDR3 here is CASSRGYEQYF. For the CDR3, the DNA is TGTGCCAGCAGCCGGGGCTACGAGCAGTACTTC.

The chain couples TRBV19 to TRBJ2-6; D unresolved. There are 13 residues in the CDR3. The V end lost 4 bases, the J end lost 0 bases, and 1 base lay between the germline ends. The V gene's germline CDR1 is LNHDA and CDR2 SQIVND (reference sequence). The CDR3 nucleotides are TGTGCCAGTAGTACCTCTGGGGCCAACGTCCTGACTTTC. This gives the protein CASSTSGANVLTF.

The chain is built from TRBV30 and TRBJ2-6; 8 bases line up with TRBD1. The CDR3 covers 18 residues. Looked up from germline, CDR1 is GTSNPN and CDR2 is SVGIG (reference sequence). The trim removed 3 bases at V and 2 bases at J, leaving 12 bases unmatched. The CDR3 sequence is CAWSGTGTGWAGANVLTF. Written as DNA, the CDR3 is TGTGCCTGGAGCGGAACCGGGACAGGCTGGGCTGGGGCCAACGTCCTGACTTTC.

The gene calls are TRBV5-4 and TRBJ2-1, with 7 bases lining up with TRBD2. CDR3 length: 14 residues. Germline CDR1 and CDR2: SGHNT and YYREEE (reference sequence). Losses at the gene ends were 2 bases for V and 6 bases for J; bases not matched to a gene: 5. CDR3 region: CASSFGRTGNEQFF. DNA of the CDR3: TGTGCCAGCAGCTTCGGGAGGACGGGCAATGAGCAGTTCTTC.

The chain joins TRBV4-1 to TRBJ2-2, with a weak D call TRBD2 (5 bases). The V end lost 0 bases, the J end lost 9 bases, and 14 bases lay between the germline ends. This CDR3 has 15 residues. Germline CDR1 is MGHRA and CDR2 is YSYEKL. The CDR3 DNA reads as TGCGCCAGCAGCCAAGAGAAAGGACTCTACCGGGAGCTGTTTTTT. Protein product: CASSQEKGLYRELFF.

In its sample, this clone was seen once. The chain combines TRBV18 with TRBJ1-1, with D possibly matching TRBD1 (5 bases). This CDR3 region has 13 residues. Germline V CDR1 and CDR2: KGHSH, LQKENI. V lost 0 bases to trimming and J lost 11 bases, with 13 bases between them. CDR3 in amino acids: CASSPPPGGVAFF. The CDR3 nucleotides read TGTGCCAGCTCACCACCCCCCGGGGGTGTGGCTTTCTTT.

This clone was counted between two and nine times. The rearrangement joins TRBV28 to TRBJ1-4; weak D call: TRBD1 (6 bases). Trimming pared 4 bases from V and 6 bases from J, leaving 18 bases between. The CDR3 runs to 16 residues. Germline V gene data show CDR1 as MDHEN and CDR2 as SYDVKM. Written as DNA, the CDR3 is TGTGCCAGCAGTTCGGGGGCCGCATCGGGGTATGAAAAACTGTTTTTT. Translated, it gives CASSSGAASGYEKLFF.

This clone was detected a few times. DNA for the CDR3: TGTGCCAGCAGTGAAGGGGCATCACCCCTCCACTTT. Its translation: CASSEGASPLHF. This chain links TRBV2 with TRBJ1-6; no reliable D call. The V gene lost 1 base and the J gene lost 10 bases, with 5 bases spanning the gap. Germline V CDR1 and CDR2: SNHLY, FYNNEI. The CDR3 is made up of 12 amino acids. Drawing the rest from reference TRBV2 and TRBJ1-6, the complete variable domain is EPEVTQTPSHQVTQMGQEVILRCVPISNHLYFYWYRQILGQKVEFLVSFYNNEISEKSEIFDDQFSVERPDGSNFTLKIRSTKLEDSAMYFCASSEGASPLHFGNGTRLTVT.

J is TRBJ2-7 and V is TRBV19, with 7 bases matching TRBD2. The V gene end was trimmed by 6 bases and the J gene end by 4 bases; junction bases not matched to a gene: 12. This CDR3 is 15 amino acids long. Germline assignment: CDR1 LNHDA and CDR2 SQIVND (reference sequence). The DNA for the CDR3 is TGTGCCAGTAGAAACCCGTGGACTAGTGCTTACGAGCAGTACTTC. It specifies CASRNPWTSAYEQYF.

The chain links TRBV7-9 to TRBJ1-1; D is unresolved. Trimming shortened V by 1 base and J by 9 bases, and 12 bases separated the two germline ends. Germline assignment: CDR1 SEHNR and CDR2 FQNEAQ (reference sequence). The CDR3 is 13 amino acids. CDR3 sequence reads: CASSLVSVSQAFF. CDR3 DNA sequence: TGTGCCAGCAGCTTAGTCTCGGTCAGCCAAGCTTTCTTT.

This chain joins TRBV19 and TRBJ1-5, with 8 nucleotides matching TRBD1. This CDR3 region has 17 residues. V lost 4 bases, J lost 3 bases, and 11 bases stayed unmatched. Germline CDR1 reads LNHDA; CDR2 reads SQIVND (reference sequence). In DNA form, the CDR3 reads TGTGCCAGTAGTACCCACCCCGGGACAGGCATCAATCAGCCCCAGCATTTT. This codes for CASSTHPGTGINQPQHF. Based on the CDR3 plus reference TRBV19 and TRBJ1-5, the full variable domain is DGGITQSPKYLFRKEGQNVTLSCEQNLNHDAMYWYRQDPGQGLRLIYYSQIVNDFQKGDIAEGYSVSREKKESFPLTVTSAQKNPTAFYLCASSTHPGTGINQPQHFGDGTRLSIL.

The chain uses TRBV6-5 and TRBJ1-3, with D uncertain. The length of the CDR3 is 14 residues. V lost 7 bases, J lost 0 bases, and 10 bases lay in between. Germline loops: CDR1 MNHEY, CDR2 SVGAGI. The CDR3 loop is CASKHTASGNTIYF. The CDR3 nucleotides read TGTGCCAGCAAACACACGGCCTCTGGAAACACCATATATTTT.

V and J are TRBV7-2 and TRBJ2-3, with 13 bases fitting TRBD2. In germline, CDR1 is SGHTA, CDR2 FQGNSA. V lost 4 bases and J lost 1; bases outside the gene matches: 2. CDR3 size: 16 residues. The CDR3 nucleotides are TGTGCCAGCAGCTCACTAGCGGGGGGGCGCACAGATACGCAGTATTTT. Translating it yields CASSSLAGGRTDTQYF.

The CDR3 region has the DNA TGTGCCAGCAGTGACGGTGACGGCTACACCTTC. Residues: CASSDGDGYTF. The J gene is TRBJ1-2, the V gene TRBV25-1; D uncertain. There are 11 residues in the CDR3. V gave up 3 bases and J gave up 8 bases, with 7 bases separating them. CDR1 is MGHDK and CDR2 is SYGVNS in the germline V gene.

The chain links TRBV5-5 to TRBJ1-2, with a weak D call TRBD1 (6 bases). CDR1 is SGHKS, CDR2 YYEKEE, per germline (reference sequence). Trimming left V 2 bases short and J 2 bases short, with 10 bases between. The CDR3 covers 14 residues. CDR3 in amino acids: CASSFRTANYGYTF. Written as DNA, the CDR3 is TGTGCCAGCAGCTTCCGGACAGCGAACTATGGCTACACCTTC.

This sequence joins TRBV6-5 and TRBJ2-5, with D perhaps matching TRBD1 or TRBD2 (5 bases each). Trimming took 8 bases from V and 7 from J, leaving 23 bases between them. The length of the CDR3 is 15 residues. Germline CDR1 and CDR2: MNHEY and SVGAGI. The CDR3 reads CASSDESRGTWTQYF. CDR3 in DNA: TGTGCCAGCTCCGACGAGTCGAGGGGAACCTGGACCCAGTACTTC.

CDR3 sequence reads: CASSARTDQPQHF. CDR3 coding DNA: TGTGCCAGCAGTGCCAGAACAGATCAGCCCCAGCATTTT. The chain carries TRBV9 and TRBJ1-5; D remains unclear. Per germline, CDR1 SGDLS and CDR2 YYNGEE. V lost 5 bases, J lost 5 bases, and 11 bases lay in between. The CDR3 is 13 residues long.

This chain joins TRBV5-1 and TRBJ2-3; TRBD2 agrees at 7 bases. This CDR3 comprises 15 residues. V lost 7 bases, J lost 4 bases, and 12 bases stayed unmatched. Germline V gene sequence: CDR1 SGHRS, CDR2 YFSETQ. CDR3 loop: CASVSGGSGADTQYF. The DNA of the CDR3 is TGCGCCAGCGTTAGTGGCGGGAGTGGAGCAGATACGCAGTATTTT.

The chain carries TRBV27 and TRBJ1-5; unclear D gene. CDR3 length: 13 residues. V was trimmed by 6 bases and J by 5 bases, leaving 11 bases between them. Per germline, CDR1 MNHEY and CDR2 SMNVEV (reference sequence). DNA of the CDR3: TGTGCCAGCAGCTCTAAGCCGGATCAGCCCCAGCATTTT. Translated, it gives CASSSKPDQPQHF.

The chain has TRBV18 and TRBJ1-4; D ambiguous. V was cut by 8 bases and J by 6 bases, with 10 bases left in between. This CDR3 is built from 12 residues. The V gene's germline CDR1 is KGHSH and CDR2 LQKENI. The DNA of the CDR3 is TGTGCCAGCCATACCGGGGATGAAAAACTGTTTTTT. Its protein product is CASHTGDEKLFF.

V usage is TRBV10-3 and J usage is TRBJ2-5, with TRBD1 matching over 8 bases. The CDR3 loop spans 16 amino acids. Germline loops: CDR1 ENHRY, CDR2 SYGVKD. V lost 6 bases and J lost 1; bases outside the gene matches: 10. The CDR3 DNA reads TGTGCCATCAGCCAGTCCGAGGGGACAGGCCAAGAGACCCAGTACTTC. Its protein product is CAISQSEGTGQETQYF.

The V and J genes are TRBV5-1 and TRBJ2-5; 15 nucleotides align to TRBD2. V dropped 1 base and J dropped 5; count of bases not matched to a gene: 3. CDR1 and CDR2 from the germline V gene are SGHRS and YFSETQ. The CDR3 loop spans 16 amino acids. CDR3 DNA sequence: TGCGCCAGCAGCTTGAACGGACTAGCGGGAGGGGAGACCCAGTACTTC. Protein product: CASSLNGLAGGETQYF.